The entry that follows covers one T cell receptor beta chain sequence. The antigen remains undetermined. The CDR3 is 13 amino acids. Looked up from germline, CDR1 is MNHEY and CDR2 is SVGAGI. With 8 bases removed from V and 1 base from J, the gap between germline ends came to 9 bases. Measured with immunoSEQ multiplex PCR; TCRdb has only the in-frame clones, and not every one. The data contain about 86,000 clones, roughly nine tenths of them singletons. These data originate in a study of T cell responses to AZD1222 COVID-19 vaccine. Study-level results: Unmutated variant regions are reportedly the target of nearly half of TCRs that are spike-specific. Seropositive at baseline were only 5 to 7 AZD1222 recipients.

The sample was peripheral blood, taken 28 days after the second AZD1222 dose. The clonotype comes from an adult who received the AZD1222 COVID-19 vaccine. The J gene is TRBJ2-1, the V gene TRBV6-5; D is uncertain. CDR3 DNA: TGTGCCAGCGAGGACGGGTCCTACAATGAGCAGTTCTTC. Translating it yields CASEDGSYNEQFF.